This TCR beta chain was identified in a study of blood T cell repertoires in COVID-19. For the study at large: PBMCs, B-cell-depleted T cells, or T cells were the source of the cDNA or gDNA that made up the material.

This clone was recorded once. TCRdb keeps only in-frame clones here, not all; method: immunoSEQ multiplex PCR. Here the sample spans around 250,000 clones, just under 90% being singletons. Participant age was 18 to 89 years, and participants resided in 25 or so US areas. The germline V and J ends were trimmed by 5 bases and 3 bases, with 7 bases remaining between them. This CDR3 contains 12 residues. Germline lookup yields CDR1 LNHDA and CDR2 SQIVND (reference sequence). The source material was PBMCs or T cells enriched from blood (not recorded which). The genes are TRBV19 and TRBJ1-2; no firm D call. This receptor was taken from a woman aged 25 to 39 with acute COVID-19. The CDR3 spells CASSPSDYGYTF. The CDR3 nucleotides read TGTGCCAGTAGTCCCTCGGACTATGGCTACACCTTC.